Below are 28 T cell receptor beta chains sequenced from a single sample in a study of low-dose radiotherapy and immunotherapy resistance in tumors. Priming of first-strand cDNA relied on TRAV- and TRBV-specific primers (covering alpha and beta chains). For amplifying TCRs, the PCR ran for 15 to 20 cycles with Phusion, which was used together with a constant-region primer and the adapter on the V primers. Each CDR3 protein gets one entry after TCRdb re-called the reads with MiXCR. The repertoire includes roughly 6,300 distinct CDR3 sequences, roughly 80% of them detected once, and 5.9% sits in the top ten. Receptors were obtained from a human donor with advanced metastatic prostate, ovarian, gallbladder or colorectal cancer (not recorded which). This table probably holds off-target reads from a library built for another chain.

V is TRBV9 and J is TRBJ2-2; 11 bases are shared with TRBD2. The junction had 3 bases not matched to a gene; V was cut back by 3 bases and J by 2 bases. Per germline, CDR1 SGDLS and CDR2 YYNGEE. The CDR3 consists of 16 residues. The CDR3 is CASSGGTSGNTGELFF. The CDR3 coding sequence is TGTGCCAGCAGCGGGGGGACTAGCGGAAACACCGGGGAGCTGTTTTTT.

This clonotype was seen only a few times. The chain couples TRBV2 to TRBJ1-6; tentative D call: TRBD1 (5 bases). Germline CDR1 and CDR2: SNHLY and FYNNEI. The CDR3 totals 16 residues. V was shortened by 4 bases and J by 3 bases, with 13 bases between the two germline ends. CDR3 in amino acids: CASSVGGHLYNSPLHF. The CDR3 nucleotides are TGTGCCAGCAGTGTTGGAGGACACCTCTATAATTCACCCCTCCACTTT.

The rearrangement joins TRBV7-6 to TRBJ2-1; 8 nucleotides agree with TRBD2. V lost 4 bases to trimming and J lost 7 bases; unmatched junction nucleotides: 9. CDR1 SGHVS and CDR2 FNYEAQ come from the germline V gene. The CDR3 is made up of 15 amino acids. The CDR3 nucleotides read TGTGCCAGCAGCTCCGGGAGGGCCGCGGGGAATGAGCAGTTCTTC. This encodes CASSSGRAAGNEQFF.

This chain joins TRBV6-8 and TRBJ1-1; TRBD1 aligns across 7 bases. CDR1 is MNHGY and CDR2 is SAAAGT in the germline V gene. The CDR3 spans 14 residues. Losses at the gene ends were 4 bases for V and 5 bases for J; bases not matched to a gene: 7. The DNA of the CDR3 is TGTGCCAGCAGTTGGGACAGACGCTCGACTGAAGCTTTCTTT. As protein: CASSWDRRSTEAFF.

This clonotype was seen a single time. This sequence joins TRBV6-4 and TRBJ2-1, with D unclear. In germline, CDR1 is MRHNA, CDR2 SNTAGT. The V gene lost 2 bases and the J gene lost 3 bases, with 5 bases spanning the gap. There are 13 residues in the CDR3. The CDR3, as DNA: TGTGCCAGCAGTGACCGCAGCTACAATGAGCAGTTCTTC. As protein: CASSDRSYNEQFF.

This chain joins TRBV11-2 and TRBJ2-1; 9 bases are a match to TRBD1. V dropped 4 bases and J dropped 5; count of bases not matched to a gene: 6. The CDR3 sequence is 15 residues long. In germline, CDR1 is SGHAT, CDR2 FQNNGV. CDR3 in DNA: TGTGCCAGCAGCTACCGGGACAGGGTCCACAATGAGCAGTTCTTC. Its protein product is CASSYRDRVHNEQFF. Supplemented by reference TRBV11-2 and TRBJ2-1, the full variable domain reads EAGVAQSPRYKIIEKRQSVAFWCNPISGHATLYWYQQILGQGPKLLIQFQNNGVVDDSQLPKDRFSAERLKGVDSTLKIQPAKLEDSAVYLCASSYRDRVHNEQFFGPGTRLTVL.

The gene calls are TRBV5-1 and TRBJ2-2, with 10 bases identical to TRBD1. CDR1 and CDR2 (germline): SGHRS, YFSETQ. This CDR3 is 15 amino acids long. J lost 6 bases, V lost 2 bases, and 4 bases had no gene match. CDR3 sequence reads: CASSFTGTGAGELFF. CDR3 coding DNA: TGCGCCAGCAGCTTCACCGGGACAGGGGCCGGGGAGCTGTTTTTT.

The chain couples TRBV5-1 to TRBJ2-7; 9 nucleotides agree with TRBD1. The CDR3 spans 15 residues. V shed 2 bases and J 8 bases; nucleotides not matched to a gene: 11. Germline CDR1 is SGHRS and CDR2 is YFSETQ. CDR3 sequence reads: CASSFQPGQGPKQYF. CDR3 DNA: TGCGCCAGCAGCTTCCAACCGGGACAGGGCCCCAAGCAGTACTTC.

The chain carries TRBV23-1 and TRBJ1-4; 10 bases are a match to TRBD1. TRBV23-1 is placed among ORFs of uncertain function. Losses at the gene ends were 2 bases for V and 7 bases for J; bases not matched to a gene: 7. The CDR3 totals 16 residues. As DNA, the CDR3 is TGCGCCAGCAGTCAAGACAGGGGGCGAGTTGGTGAAAAACTGTTTTTT. This translates into CASSQDRGRVGEKLFF.

This clonotype was seen a single time. The chain joins TRBV7-8 to TRBJ2-2; 8 bases agree with TRBD1. The junction had 9 bases not matched to a gene; V was cut back by 2 bases and J by 4 bases. Germline lookup yields CDR1 SGHVS and CDR2 FQNEAQ. The length of the CDR3 is 17 residues. This CDR3 is CASSLSVQGAFTGELFF. As DNA, the CDR3 is TGTGCCAGCAGCTTATCAGTTCAGGGGGCGTTCACCGGGGAGCTGTTTTTT.

The rearrangement links TRBV18 to TRBJ1-1; D perhaps matches TRBD1 (6 bases). This CDR3 contains 17 residues. Germline V gives CDR1 KGHSH, CDR2 LQKENI. The V and J ends lost 3 bases and 2 bases respectively, with 19 bases between them. The CDR3 spells CASSPNPQGRANTEAFF. The CDR3 DNA follows: TGTGCCAGCTCACCTAATCCGCAGGGGCGGGCAAACACTGAAGCTTTCTTT.

The sample holds one count of this clonotype. The chain has TRBV28 and TRBJ2-5; D possibly uses TRBD1 or TRBD2 (6 bases each). Germline lookup yields CDR1 MDHEN and CDR2 SYDVKM. The CDR3 consists of 14 residues. Trimming removed 7 bases at V and 5 bases at J, with 17 bases between. The CDR3 region has the DNA TGTGCCAGCAACGCAGGGGAGGTTTGGGAGACCCAGTACTTC. It is translated as CASNAGEVWETQYF.

The chain recombines TRBV28 with TRBJ2-7; possible D gene TRBD2, 7 bases. The CDR3 has 14 amino acids. V lost 6 bases to trimming and J lost 3 bases, with 15 bases between them. The germline CDR1 and CDR2 sequences are MDHEN and SYDVKM. Here the CDR3 DNA reads TGTGCCAGCAGCCCGAGGGGGGGCTACTACGAGCAGTACTTC. Translation gives CASSPRGGYYEQYF.

The chain combines TRBV29-1 with TRBJ2-1; 7 bases are a match to TRBD1. Germline CDR1 and CDR2: SQVTM and ANQGSEA. The CDR3 runs 17 residues. Trimming took 0 bases from V and 3 from J; bases not matched to a gene: 11. The CDR3 spells CSVEDPRDSEFYNEQFF. CDR3 bases: TGCAGCGTTGAAGACCCCAGGGACAGTGAATTCTACAATGAGCAGTTCTTC.

The chain employs TRBV7-2 and TRBJ2-2; D gene unclear. The ends were cut back, 5 bases at V and 3 bases at J, with 13 bases in the middle. The CDR3 is 15 amino acids. Germline CDR1 and CDR2: SGHTA and FQGNSA. The CDR3, as DNA: TGTGCCAGCAGCCCCTTTAGCAGACACACCGGGGAGCTGTTTTTT. Amino acids: CASSPFSRHTGELFF.

The V call is TRBV11-2, the J call TRBJ2-7, with 8 bases identical to TRBD1. Trimming removed 1 base from V and 7 bases from J; junction bases left unmatched: 9. Germline V gene sequence: CDR1 SGHAT, CDR2 FQNNGV. The CDR3 is 15 amino acids. CDR3: CASSLGTGRPGEQYF. The DNA of the CDR3 is TGTGCCAGCAGCTTAGGGACAGGGCGTCCTGGAGAGCAGTACTTC.

The V and J genes are TRBV20-1 and TRBJ1-5; a weak D match, TRBD1 (5 bases). In germline, CDR1 is DFQATT, CDR2 SNEGSKA (reference sequence). The CDR3 totals 10 residues. The germline V and J ends were trimmed by 5 bases and 12 bases, with 11 bases remaining between them. Here the CDR3 DNA reads TGCAGTGCTGTATGGGACGGCCAGCATTTT. Its translation: CSAVWDGQHF.

The chain is built from TRBV6-8 and TRBJ2-3; tentatively, D is TRBD1 or TRBD2 (5 bases each). This CDR3 spans 15 amino acids. Per germline, CDR1 MNHGY and CDR2 SAAAGT. Trimming shortened V by 2 bases and J by 2 bases, and 11 bases separated the two germline ends. The CDR3 protein is CASSYRGGPTDTQYF. In DNA, the CDR3 is TGTGCCAGCAGTTACCGTGGGGGACCCACAGATACGCAGTATTTT.

The rearrangement uses TRBV7-2 and TRBJ1-6, with TRBD1 identical over 11 bases. The V and J ends lost 5 bases and 8 bases, in that order; junction bases with no gene match: 5. The CDR3 consists of 15 residues. The germline gives CDR1 SGHTA, CDR2 FQGNSA. The CDR3 DNA reads as TGTGCCAGCAGCGTTGGGACAGGGGGTTATTCACCCCTCCACTTT. Translating gives CASSVGTGGYSPLHF.

The chain combines TRBV4-2 with TRBJ1-4; no clear D gene. The CDR3 contains 14 residues. Trimming removed 4 bases at V and 0 bases at J, with 6 bases between. Germline-derived CDR1 and CDR2 are LGHNA and YNFKEQ. In nucleotides, the CDR3 is TGTGCCAGCAGCCCAGACACAACTAATGAAAAACTGTTTTTT. It codes for CASSPDTTNEKLFF.

The chain recombines TRBV4-3 with TRBJ1-2; D uncertain. V lost 0 bases and J 4 bases, leaving 12 bases between the germline ends. Per germline, CDR1 LGHNA and CDR2 YSLEER. The CDR3 length is 15 residues. CDR3 protein: CASSQDISGIYGYTF. The DNA for the CDR3 is TGCGCCAGCAGCCAAGATATTTCGGGAATCTATGGCTACACCTTC.

Only a few counts were recorded for this clonotype. J is TRBJ2-7 and V is TRBV6-2 or TRBV6-3; 9 nucleotides agree with TRBD1. J lost 7 bases, V lost 2 bases, and 9 bases had no gene match. This CDR3 is 15 amino acids long. In germline, CDR1 is MNHEY, CDR2 SVGEGT. CDR3 region: CASSYNRDRVGEQYF. DNA of the CDR3: TGTGCCAGCAGTTACAACCGGGACAGGGTCGGTGAGCAGTACTTC.

The chain carries TRBV4-1 and TRBJ2-3, with D unclear. CDR1 is MGHRA, CDR2 YSYEKL, per germline. Trimming pared 3 bases from V and 3 bases from J, leaving 10 bases between. This CDR3 is built from 14 residues. The CDR3 sequence: CASSHRPVTDTQYF. The CDR3 DNA sequence: TGCGCCAGCAGCCACAGACCTGTAACAGATACGCAGTATTTT.

DNA for the CDR3: TGTGCCAGCAGTCTGGGCTACGAGCAGTACTTC. Amino acids: CASSLGYEQYF. The genes are TRBV28 and TRBJ2-7, with no clear D. Trimming removed 5 bases at V and 3 bases at J, with 5 bases between. The germline gives CDR1 MDHEN, CDR2 SYDVKM. This CDR3 is built from 11 residues. Using reference TRBV28 and TRBJ2-7 for the parts outside the CDR3, the full variable domain is DVKVTQSSRYLVKRTGEKVFLECVQDMDHENMFWYRQDPGLGLRLIYFSYDVKMKEKGDIPEGYSVSREKKERFSLILESASTNQTSMYLCASSLGYEQYFGPGTRLTVT.

The chain has TRBV7-6 and TRBJ2-2; 9 bases are a match to TRBD1. From germline, CDR1 is SGHVS and CDR2 FNYEAQ. This CDR3 contains 17 residues. The junction had 9 bases not matched to a gene; V was cut back by 0 bases and J by 7 bases. The CDR3, as DNA: TGTGCCAGCAGCTTAGCGGTAGGGACAGGGATCGGCGGGGAGCTGTTTTTT. Its translation is CASSLAVGTGIGGELFF. Full variable domain (missing parts from reference TRBV7-6 and TRBJ2-2): GAGVSQSPRYKVTKRGQDVALRCDPISGHVSLYWYRQALGQGPEFLTYFNYEAQQDKSGLPNDRFSAERPEGSISTLTIQRTEQRDSAMYRCASSLAVGTGIGGELFFGEGSRLTVL.

The chain is built from TRBV7-2 and TRBJ2-1; the D is unclear. There are 11 residues in the CDR3. Germline V lookup: CDR1 SGHTA, CDR2 FQGNSA. V lost 7 bases and J lost 3, with 4 bases in between. The chain's CDR3 is CASTRYNEQFF. Written as DNA, the CDR3 is TGTGCCAGCACCCGCTACAATGAGCAGTTCTTC. Looking up the rest from reference TRBV7-2 and TRBJ2-1 gives the full variable domain: GAGVSQSPSNKVTEKGKDVELRCDPISGHTALYWYRQSLGQGLEFLIYFQGNSAPDKSGLPSDRFSAERTGGSVSTLTIQRTQQEDSAVYLCASTRYNEQFFGPGTRLTVL.

This rearrangement joins TRBV5-1 to TRBJ1-2; D not resolved. Germline values: CDR1 SGHRS, CDR2 YFSETQ. The V and J ends lost 3 bases and 8 bases respectively, with 14 bases between them. The CDR3 sequence is 13 residues long. CDR3 sequence (DNA): TGCGCCAGCAGCTCCGACGGAGGGCAGGGCTACACCTTC. Protein: CASSSDGGQGYTF.

This chain uses TRBV4-1 with TRBJ1-1; D ambiguous. Trimming stripped 0 bases from V and 3 bases from J, with 8 bases between. CDR1 and CDR2 from the germline V gene are MGHRA and YSYEKL. CDR3 length: 14 amino acids. The CDR3 DNA reads TGCGCCAGCAGCCAAGAGTATCGGGACACTGAAGCTTTCTTT. It yields the protein CASSQEYRDTEAFF.